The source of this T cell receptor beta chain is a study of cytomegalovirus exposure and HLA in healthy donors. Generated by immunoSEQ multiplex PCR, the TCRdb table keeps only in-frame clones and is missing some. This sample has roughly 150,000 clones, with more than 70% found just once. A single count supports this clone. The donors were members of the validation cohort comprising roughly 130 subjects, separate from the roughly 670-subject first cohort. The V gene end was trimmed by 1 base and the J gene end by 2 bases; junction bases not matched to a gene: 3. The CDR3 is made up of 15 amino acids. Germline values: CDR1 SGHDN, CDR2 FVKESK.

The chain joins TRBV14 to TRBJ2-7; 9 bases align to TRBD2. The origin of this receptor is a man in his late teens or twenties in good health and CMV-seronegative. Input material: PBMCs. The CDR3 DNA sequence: TGTGCCAGCAGCCAAGCGGCTAGCGGGGCCTACGAGCAGTACGTC. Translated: CASSQAASGAYEQYV.